The clone carrying this T cell receptor beta chain has only a few counts. This entry belongs to a study of blood T cell repertoires in COVID-19. Overall study: Italy, Spain and the United States were the sources of the convalescent and acute COVID-19 samples.

The CDR3 consists of 18 residues. V gave up 3 bases and J gave up 4 bases; unmatched junction bases: 10. The germline V gene encodes CDR1 SGHAT and CDR2 FQNNGV. Sequencing used immunoSEQ multiplex PCR; TCRdb keeps in-frame clones, though not all of them. Of about 220,000 clones detected, 87% appear once; the ten largest clones hold 1.5% to 2%. The material sequenced was peripheral blood. This chain joins TRBV11-2 and TRBJ1-6; TRBD1 matches at 9 bases. This TCR derives from a man aged 35-49 years with active or convalescent COVID-19. CDR3 coding DNA: TGTGCCAGCAGCTTGCAAACAGGGGGCGCGGGATATAATTCACCCCTCCACTTT. It specifies CASSLQTGGAGYNSPLHF.